This T cell receptor beta chain derives from a study of blood T cells in healthy people across ages. This CDR3 contains 13 residues. Germline V gives CDR1 LNHNV, CDR2 YYDKDF (reference sequence). Trimming at V came to 11 bases and at J to 6 bases, leaving 7 bases not matched to a gene. Collection of 8.5 to 10 milliliters of peripheral blood was performed for each donor. It was with a sample-barcoded 5' primer and a J-beta primer mix that a second PCR of roughly 7 to 12 cycles was run. Template switching added a 12-random-nucleotide identifier to every cDNA molecule. TCRdb re-called the 5' RACE reads through MiXCR, storing one row per CDR3 protein. The profile shows 550,000 to 750,000 distinct CDR3 sequences, around 21% of them singletons.

Sequenced material: blood. The chain joins TRBV15 to TRBJ2-4, with TRBD2 identical over 10 bases. This TCR was sampled from a man between 65 and 80 years old in good health. CDR3 DNA sequence: TGTGCCGCCGGGGCTAGCGGGGGAAACATTCAGTACTTC. This codes for CAAGASGGNIQYF.